This T cell receptor (beta chain) was obtained from a study of T cells in Graves' hyperthyroidism and ophthalmopathy. Study-level information: It was at initial diagnosis, before any treatment, that peripheral blood was collected.

Inclusion characteristics of ophthalmopathy patients comprised a Clinical Activity Score of at least 3, a NOSPECS grade of at least 4, and duration under 3 months. Template material for amplifying TCR beta CDR3 regions consisted of RNA transcripts. HTBI primers drove first-round RT-PCR of the TCR CDR3. One entry per CDR3 protein results from TCRdb running MiXCR on the multiplex PCR reads. The table lists a few hundred thousand distinct CDR3 sequences, about 16% of them singletons. Germline lookup yields CDR1 MNHNS and CDR2 SASEGT. The CDR3 length is 14 residues. The V end lost 9 bases, the J end lost 1 base, and 15 bases lay between the germline ends. This clonotype was recorded at least ten times.

The chain employs TRBV6-1 and TRBJ2-5; D is tentatively TRBD1 or TRBD2 (7 bases each). This sequence originates from a woman aged 25 to 45 with Graves' ophthalmopathy. What was sequenced was blood. CDR3 sequence (DNA): TGTGCCAGTGGGGGGAGGGGGCCCCAAGAGACCCAGTACTTC. Its protein is CASGGRGPQETQYF.